A single sample is the source of the 13 T cell receptor beta chains below, sequenced in a study of T cell responses to AZD1222 COVID-19 vaccine. Using immunoSEQ multiplex PCR, the repertoire was profiled, and TCRdb retains in-frame clones only, with some absent. The sample has roughly 140,000 clones; approximately 90% are singletons. The sample was peripheral blood, taken 28 days after the second AZD1222 dose. All receptors derive from an adult who received the AZD1222 COVID-19 vaccine.

This sequence joins TRBV3-1 (or the pseudogene TRBV3-2) and TRBJ1-6; maybe TRBD1 (6 bases). V was clipped by 8 bases and J by 7 bases, with 12 bases between them. This CDR3 is built from 13 residues. Germline values: CDR1 LGHDT, CDR2 YNNKEL (reference sequence). The CDR3 loop reads CASSGGGNSPLHF. DNA for the CDR3: TGTGCCAGCTCGGGAGGGGGGAATTCACCCCTCCACTTT.

The rearrangement links TRBV5-5 to TRBJ1-5, with D perhaps matching TRBD1 (5 bases). This CDR3 is 14 amino acids long. CDR1 SGHKS and CDR2 YYEKEE come from the germline V gene (reference sequence). With 1 base removed from V and 5 bases from J, the gap between germline ends came to 10 bases. The CDR3 DNA follows: TGTGCCAGCAGCTTGCCAGGGCGGGATCAGCCCCAGCATTTT. Its protein product is CASSLPGRDQPQHF.

In this sample, this clone turned up a few times. The J gene is TRBJ2-3, the V gene TRBV29-1; D may be TRBD2 (6 bases). This CDR3 has 16 amino acids. CDR1 and CDR2 (germline): SQVTM, ANQGSEA. V was trimmed by 2 bases and J by 4 bases, leaving 19 bases between them. The CDR3 region has the DNA TGCAGCGTTGAAAGGGGATTTGGGGGAGGAGCAGATACGCAGTATTTT. The encoded protein is CSVERGFGGGADTQYF.

This clone was observed once. The chain combines TRBV18 with TRBJ1-1; D not certain. Germline CDR1 and CDR2: KGHSH and LQKENI. V dropped 2 bases and J dropped 7 bases, with 14 bases sitting between them. There are 14 residues in the CDR3. CDR3 protein: CASSPTVGLDEAFF. The CDR3, as DNA: TGTGCCAGCTCACCAACAGTGGGCCTTGATGAAGCTTTCTTT.

The table lists this clone with a count of one. This chain connects TRBV7-2 to TRBJ2-3; D is possibly TRBD1 (6 bases). Germline CDR1 SGHTA, CDR2 FQGNSA. This CDR3 has 15 residues. With 1 base removed from V and 3 bases from J, the gap between germline ends came to 11 bases. The CDR3 loop is CASSLVSDSTDTQYF. For the CDR3, the DNA is TGTGCCAGCAGCTTAGTTTCGGACAGTACAGATACGCAGTATTTT.

The rearrangement joins TRBV18 to TRBJ2-3; tentatively, D is TRBD2 (6 bases). The CDR3 runs 19 residues. Germline-derived CDR1 and CDR2 are KGHSH and LQKENI. Trimming took 3 bases from V and 0 from J, leaving 22 bases between them. CDR3 sequence: CASSPSRGYAGTSTDTQYF. The CDR3 bases are TGTGCCAGCTCACCCTCGCGTGGTTACGCGGGGACTAGCACAGATACGCAGTATTTT.

The rearrangement links TRBV25-1 to TRBJ2-5, with D maybe TRBD2 (5 bases). This CDR3 is built from 13 residues. Trimming took off 5 bases at V and 5 bases at J, with 12 bases between the two ends. Germline values: CDR1 MGHDK, CDR2 SYGVNS. CDR3 bases: TGTGCCAGCAGTTGGACGGACTCGGAGACCCAGTACTTC. This gives the protein CASSWTDSETQYF.

Comment on this clone: An end of the junction differs from the germline gene, which may be a read error. The V gene is TRBV12-3 or TRBV12-4, the J gene TRBJ1-3; 10 bases line up with TRBD1. The CDR3 has 12 amino acids. CDR3 sequence: CASSTRQGARGF. The CDR3 DNA reads TGTGCCAGCAGTACCAGACAGGGGGCGCGGGGGTTT.

V and J are TRBV7-2 and TRBJ1-2; a possible D gene is TRBD1 (6 bases). The CDR3 extends over 13 amino acids. V was shortened by 1 base and J by 8 bases, with 11 bases between the two germline ends. Germline values: CDR1 SGHTA, CDR2 FQGNSA. CDR3 in DNA: TGTGCCAGCAGCTTAGACAGGGTTAACGGCTACACCTTC. Translation: CASSLDRVNGYTF.

This chain uses TRBV10-3 with TRBJ1-2; no definite D call. V was trimmed by 6 bases and J by 2 bases, leaving 10 bases between them. CDR3 size: 13 residues. Germline-derived CDR1 and CDR2 are ENHRY and SYGVKD. The CDR3 loop is CAIRMDGNYGYTF. CDR3 in DNA: TGTGCCATCAGAATGGACGGAAACTATGGCTACACCTTC.

This chain uses TRBV6-5 with TRBJ2-3; D ambiguous. V lost 9 bases to trimming and J lost 3 bases, with 7 bases between them. The CDR3 contains 11 residues. Germline values: CDR1 MNHEY, CDR2 SVGAGI. The CDR3 is CASLITDTQYF. As DNA, the CDR3 is TGTGCCAGTTTGATTACAGATACGCAGTATTTT.

The chain employs TRBV7-8 and TRBJ2-5; TRBD2 matches 12 bases. CDR1 is SGHVS, CDR2 FQNEAQ, per germline. V lost 1 base and J lost 5; bases outside the gene matches: 2. This CDR3 contains 15 residues. The CDR3 nucleotides are TGTGCCAGCAGCTTAGAAGGACTAGCGGGGGAGACCCAGTACTTC. Protein sequence: CASSLEGLAGETQYF.

The chain couples TRBV29-1 to TRBJ2-7; D is undetermined. Germline CDR1 is SQVTM and CDR2 is ANQGSEA. The CDR3 extends over 12 amino acids. V was trimmed by 4 bases and J by 0 bases, leaving 7 bases between them. The CDR3, as DNA: TGCAGCGTTGCGAGCAGCTCCTACGAGCAGTACTTC. It encodes CSVASSSYEQYF.